This entry is about one TCR beta chain. The antigen is not known. The data were obtained in a study of Graves' ophthalmopathy and Graves' hyperthyroidism. Points from the study as a whole: Forecasting of ophthalmopathy progression by the model achieved more than 70% sensitivity and less than 80% specificity.

With a duration under 3 months, ophthalmopathy in the donors showed moderate-to-severe activity, CAS ≥3 and NOSPECS ≥4. Fresh peripheral blood (around 10 ml) yielded the PBMCs. Trimming stripped 2 bases from V and 3 bases from J, with 11 bases between. The CDR3 is made up of 14 amino acids. CDR1 and CDR2 from the germline V gene are MNHEY and SVGAGI. Beta-chain TCR CDR3 regions were amplified from RNA transcripts. HTBI primers primed a first-round RT-PCR, and a second-round multiplex PCR followed. MiXCR, run by TCRdb on the multiplex PCR reads, gives a single entry per CDR3 protein. The sample carries around 400,000 distinct CDR3 sequences, about a sixth recorded once.

The chain recombines TRBV6-5 with TRBJ2-7; D call uncertain. This receptor was taken from a woman aged 18-29 years with Graves' ophthalmopathy. The sequenced sample was peripheral blood. The CDR3 sequence is CASSYGRRHYEQYF. The CDR3 nucleotides read TGTGCCAGCAGTTACGGACGTAGACACTACGAGCAGTACTTC.